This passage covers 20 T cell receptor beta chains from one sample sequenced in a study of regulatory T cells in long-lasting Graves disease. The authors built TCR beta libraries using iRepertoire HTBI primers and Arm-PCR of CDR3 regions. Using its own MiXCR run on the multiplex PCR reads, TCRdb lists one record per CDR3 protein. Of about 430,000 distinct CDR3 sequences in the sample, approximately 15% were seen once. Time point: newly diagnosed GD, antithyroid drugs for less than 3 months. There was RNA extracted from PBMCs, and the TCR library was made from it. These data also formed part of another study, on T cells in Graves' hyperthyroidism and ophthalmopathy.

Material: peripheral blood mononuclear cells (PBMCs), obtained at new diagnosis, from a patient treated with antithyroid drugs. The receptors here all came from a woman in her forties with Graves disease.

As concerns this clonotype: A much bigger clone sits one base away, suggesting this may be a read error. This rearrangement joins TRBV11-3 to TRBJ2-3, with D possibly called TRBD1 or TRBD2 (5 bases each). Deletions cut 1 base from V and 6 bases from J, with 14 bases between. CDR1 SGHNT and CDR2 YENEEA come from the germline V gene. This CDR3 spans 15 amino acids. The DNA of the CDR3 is TGTGCCAGCAGCTTAGTTGGACGGGGCGGGGATACGCAGTATTTT. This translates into CASSLVGRGGDTQYF. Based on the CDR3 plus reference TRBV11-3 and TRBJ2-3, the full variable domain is EAGVVQSPRYKIIEKKQPVAFWCNPISGHNTLYWYLQNLGQGPELLIRYENEEAVDDSQLPKDRFSAERLKGVDSTLKIQPAELGDSAVYLCASSLVGRGGDTQYFGPGTRLTVL.

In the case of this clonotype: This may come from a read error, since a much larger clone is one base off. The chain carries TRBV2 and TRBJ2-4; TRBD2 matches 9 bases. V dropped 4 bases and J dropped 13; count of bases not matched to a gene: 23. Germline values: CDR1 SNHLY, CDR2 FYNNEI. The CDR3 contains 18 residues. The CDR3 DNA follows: TGTGCCAGCAGTGTGGAGCGGGAGGCCCGGAGGTCCTACAATGAGCAGTACTTC. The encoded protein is CASSVEREARRSYNEQYF.

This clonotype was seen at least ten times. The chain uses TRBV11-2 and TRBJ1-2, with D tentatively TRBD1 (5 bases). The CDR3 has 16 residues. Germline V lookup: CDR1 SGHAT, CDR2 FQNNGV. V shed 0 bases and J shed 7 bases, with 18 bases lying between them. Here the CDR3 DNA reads TGTGCCAGCAGCTTAGAGCCGGGACCCCCTCCCCCTGGCTACACCTTC. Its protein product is CASSLEPGPPPPGYTF.

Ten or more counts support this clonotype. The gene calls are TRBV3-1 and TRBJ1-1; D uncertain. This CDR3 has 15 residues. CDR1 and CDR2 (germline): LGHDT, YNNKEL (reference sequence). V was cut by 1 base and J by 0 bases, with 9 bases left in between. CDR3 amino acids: CASSQVTNMNTEAFF. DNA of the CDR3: TGTGCCAGCAGCCAAGTTACTAACATGAACACTGAAGCTTTCTTT.

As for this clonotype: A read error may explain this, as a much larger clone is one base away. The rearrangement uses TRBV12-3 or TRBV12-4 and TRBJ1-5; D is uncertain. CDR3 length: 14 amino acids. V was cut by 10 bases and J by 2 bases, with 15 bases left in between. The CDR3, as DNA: TGTGCCATCAGGCACACCGCTGGCAATCAGCCCCAGCATTTT. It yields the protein CAIRHTAGNQPQHF.

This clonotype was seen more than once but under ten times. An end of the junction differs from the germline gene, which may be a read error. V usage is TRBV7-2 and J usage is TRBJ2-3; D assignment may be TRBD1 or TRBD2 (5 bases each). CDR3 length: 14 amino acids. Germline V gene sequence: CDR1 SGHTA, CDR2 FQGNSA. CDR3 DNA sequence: TGTGCCGGCAGACGGGACGGCAGCACAGATACGCAGTATTTT. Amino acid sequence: CAGRRDGSTDTQYF.

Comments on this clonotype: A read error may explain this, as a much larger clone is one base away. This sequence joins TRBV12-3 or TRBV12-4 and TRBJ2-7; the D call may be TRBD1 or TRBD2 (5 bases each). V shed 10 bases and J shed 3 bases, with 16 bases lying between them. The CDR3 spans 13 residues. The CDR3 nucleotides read TGTGCCATCGGCCCCAGGGAGAACTACGAGCAGTACTTC. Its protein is CAIGPRENYEQYF.

The CDR3 DNA reads as TGCAGTGTAAGAGGCACTGAAGCTTTCTTT. Its translation is CSVRGTEAFF. V usage is TRBV20-1 and J usage is TRBJ1-1; no clear D gene. Trimming shortened V by 7 bases and J by 4 bases, and 7 bases separated the two germline ends. Germline CDR1 reads DFQATT; CDR2 reads SNEGSKA (reference sequence). There are 10 residues in the CDR3.

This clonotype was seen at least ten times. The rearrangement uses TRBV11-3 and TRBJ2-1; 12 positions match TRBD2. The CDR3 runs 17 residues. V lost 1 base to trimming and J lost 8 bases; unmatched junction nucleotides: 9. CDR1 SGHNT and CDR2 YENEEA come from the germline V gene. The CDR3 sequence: CASSLGVTSGSVDEQFF. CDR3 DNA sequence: TGTGCCAGCAGCTTAGGGGTGACTAGCGGGAGTGTCGATGAGCAGTTCTTC.

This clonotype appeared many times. The CDR3 region is CASSLGLARETQYF. CDR3 DNA: TGTGCCAGCAGCCTGGGACTAGCGAGGGAGACCCAGTACTTC. The V gene is TRBV7-9, the J gene TRBJ2-5; TRBD2 aligns across 10 bases. Germline V gene lookup returns CDR1 SEHNR and CDR2 FQNEAQ (reference sequence). The CDR3 is 14 residues long. J lost 5 bases, V lost 5 bases, and 5 bases had no gene match.

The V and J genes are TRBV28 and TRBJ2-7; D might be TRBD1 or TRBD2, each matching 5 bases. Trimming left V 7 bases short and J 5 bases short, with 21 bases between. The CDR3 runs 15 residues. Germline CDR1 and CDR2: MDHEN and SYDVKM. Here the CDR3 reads CASTLQGPANHEQYF. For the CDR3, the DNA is TGTGCCAGCACTTTGCAGGGACCAGCAAACCACGAGCAGTACTTC.

Here the CDR3 DNA reads TGTGCCAGCAATTCCGGACAGGGCTCCTACAATGAGCAGTTCTTC. Translating gives CASNSGQGSYNEQFF. The genes are TRBV7-9 and TRBJ2-1; 8 bases map to TRBD1. Trimming took 7 bases from V and 0 from J; bases not matched to a gene: 5. This CDR3 is built from 15 residues. CDR1 is SEHNR and CDR2 is FQNEAQ in the germline V gene (reference sequence). The variable domain in full, with the rest retrieved from reference TRBV7-9 and TRBJ2-1, is DTGVSQNPRHKITKRGQNVTFRCDPISEHNRLYWYRQTLGQGPEFLTYFQNEAQLEKSRLLSDRFSAERPKGSFSTLEIQRTEQGDSAMYLCASNSGQGSYNEQFFGPGTRLTVL.

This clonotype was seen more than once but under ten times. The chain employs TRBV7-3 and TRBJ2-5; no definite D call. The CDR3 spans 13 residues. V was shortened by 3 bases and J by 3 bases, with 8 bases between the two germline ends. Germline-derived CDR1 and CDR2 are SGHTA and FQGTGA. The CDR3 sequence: CASSFFHEETQYF. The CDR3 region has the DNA TGTGCCAGCAGCTTTTTCCACGAAGAGACCCAGTACTTC.

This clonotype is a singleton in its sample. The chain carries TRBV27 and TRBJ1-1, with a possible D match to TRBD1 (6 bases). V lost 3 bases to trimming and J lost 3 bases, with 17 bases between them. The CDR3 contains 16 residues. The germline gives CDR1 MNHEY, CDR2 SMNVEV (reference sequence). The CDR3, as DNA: TGTGCCAGCAGTTTCTCGGTACAGGGCGCGTACACTGAAGCTTTCTTT. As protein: CASSFSVQGAYTEAFF.

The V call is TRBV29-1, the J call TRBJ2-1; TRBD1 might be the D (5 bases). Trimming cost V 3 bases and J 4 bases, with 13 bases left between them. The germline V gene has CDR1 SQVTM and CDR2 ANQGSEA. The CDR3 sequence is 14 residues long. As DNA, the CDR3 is TGCAGCGTTGAGAGGCAGGGCCATTACAATGAGCAGTTCTTC. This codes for CSVERQGHYNEQFF.

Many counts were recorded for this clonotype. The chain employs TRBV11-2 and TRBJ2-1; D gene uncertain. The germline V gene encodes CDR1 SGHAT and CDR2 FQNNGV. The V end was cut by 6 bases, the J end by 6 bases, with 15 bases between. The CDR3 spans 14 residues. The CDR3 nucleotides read TGTGCCAGCAGTTTTAATCGGGTGGCCAATGAGCAGTTCTTC. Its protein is CASSFNRVANEQFF.

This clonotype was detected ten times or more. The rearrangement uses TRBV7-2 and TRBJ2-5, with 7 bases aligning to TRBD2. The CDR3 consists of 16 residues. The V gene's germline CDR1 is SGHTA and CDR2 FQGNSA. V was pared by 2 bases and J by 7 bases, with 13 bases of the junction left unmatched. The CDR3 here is CASSLKAGSVGGTQYF. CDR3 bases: TGTGCCAGCAGCTTAAAAGCGGGGTCCGTCGGGGGGACCCAGTACTTC. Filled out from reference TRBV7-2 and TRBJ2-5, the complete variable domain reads GAGVSQSPSNKVTEKGKDVELRCDPISGHTALYWYRQSLGQGLEFLIYFQGNSAPDKSGLPSDRFSAERTGGSVSTLTIQRTQQEDSAVYLCASSLKAGSVGGTQYFGPGTRLLVL.

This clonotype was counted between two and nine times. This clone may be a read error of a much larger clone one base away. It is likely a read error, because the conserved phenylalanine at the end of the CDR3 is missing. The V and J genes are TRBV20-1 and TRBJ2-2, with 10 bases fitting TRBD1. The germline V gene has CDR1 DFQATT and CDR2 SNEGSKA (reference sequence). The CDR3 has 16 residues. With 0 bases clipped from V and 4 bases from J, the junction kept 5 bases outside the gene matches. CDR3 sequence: CSARDHGTGVTGELFL. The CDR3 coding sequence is TGCAGTGCTAGAGATCATGGGACAGGGGTCACCGGGGAGCTGTTTCTT.

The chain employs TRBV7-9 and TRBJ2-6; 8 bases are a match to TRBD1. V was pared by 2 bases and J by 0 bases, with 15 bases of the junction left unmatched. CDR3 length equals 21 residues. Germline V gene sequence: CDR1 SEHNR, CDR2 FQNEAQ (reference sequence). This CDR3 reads CASSLSFRGWTGSSGANVLTF. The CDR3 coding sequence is TGTGCCAGCAGCTTATCTTTTCGGGGTTGGACAGGGAGCTCTGGGGCCAACGTCCTGACTTTC.

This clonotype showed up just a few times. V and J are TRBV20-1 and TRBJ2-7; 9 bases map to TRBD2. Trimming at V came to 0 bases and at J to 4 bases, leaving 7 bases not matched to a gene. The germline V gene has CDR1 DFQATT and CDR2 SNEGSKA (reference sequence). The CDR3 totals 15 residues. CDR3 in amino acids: CSARDIAGVYYEQYF. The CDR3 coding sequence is TGCAGTGCTAGAGACATAGCGGGAGTCTATTACGAGCAGTACTTC.